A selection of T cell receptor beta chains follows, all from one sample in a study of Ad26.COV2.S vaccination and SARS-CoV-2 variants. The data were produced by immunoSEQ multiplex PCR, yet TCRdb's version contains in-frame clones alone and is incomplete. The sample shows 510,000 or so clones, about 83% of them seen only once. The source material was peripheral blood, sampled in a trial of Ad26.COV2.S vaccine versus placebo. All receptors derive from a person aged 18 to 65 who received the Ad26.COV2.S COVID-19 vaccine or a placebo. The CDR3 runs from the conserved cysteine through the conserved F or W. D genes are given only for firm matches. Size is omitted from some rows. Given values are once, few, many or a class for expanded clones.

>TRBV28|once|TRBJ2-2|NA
TGTGCCAGCAGTTTACAGGTGAACACCGGGGAGCTGTTTTTT
CASSLQVNTGELFF
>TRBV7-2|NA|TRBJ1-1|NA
TGTGCCAGCAGCTTAGTGGGGGGCCCCATGAACACTGAAGCTTTCTTT
CASSLVGGPMNTEAFF
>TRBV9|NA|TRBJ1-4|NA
TGTGCCAGCAGCGATGGGCAGGGTGGACGGGGTGAAAAACTGTTTTTT
CASSDGQGGRGEKLFF
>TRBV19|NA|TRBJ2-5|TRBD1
TGTGCCAGTAGTATGAACACCGGGACAGGCAAAGAGACCCAGTACTTC
CASSMNTGTGKETQYF
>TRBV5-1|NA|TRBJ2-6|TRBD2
TGCGCCAGCAGCTTCGCCTCCGGGAGGTTCTCTGGGGCCAACGTCCTGACTTTC
CASSFASGRFSGANVLTF
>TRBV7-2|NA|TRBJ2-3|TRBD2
TGTGCCAGCAGTCGGGGACTAGCGGGAGGGCCGCAGTATTTT
CASSRGLAGGPQYF
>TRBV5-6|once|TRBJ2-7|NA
TGTGCCAGCAGCTTGGGCGGGACTTACGAGCAGTACTTC
CASSLGGTYEQYF
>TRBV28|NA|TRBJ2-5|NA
TGTGCCAGCAGTTTGGTAGGGGAGACCCAGTACTTC
CASSLVGETQYF
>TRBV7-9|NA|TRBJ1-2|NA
TGTGCCAGCAGCCGTGGGACACATTATGGCTACACCTTC
CASSRGTHYGYTF
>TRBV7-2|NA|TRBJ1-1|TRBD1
TGTGCCAGCAGCTTCTTACCGGGACAGATAAAGAACACTGAAGCTTTCTTT
CASSFLPGQIKNTEAFF
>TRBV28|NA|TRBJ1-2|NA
TGTGCCAGCAGTTTGGGGCAGGGCCTCTATGGCTACACCTTC
CASSLGQGLYGYTF
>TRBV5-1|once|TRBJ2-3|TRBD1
TGCGCCAGCAGCTTGGTGGGACAGGGATCAGATACGCAGTATTTT
CASSLVGQGSDTQYF
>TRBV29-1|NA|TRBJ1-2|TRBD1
TGCAGCGTTGAGACAGGGAGGAACTATGGCTACACCTTC
CSVETGRNYGYTF
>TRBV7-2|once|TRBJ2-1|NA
TGTGCCAGCAGCCTTCAGAGGGCAACCTACAATGAGCAGTTCTTC
CASSLQRATYNEQFF
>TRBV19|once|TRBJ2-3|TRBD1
TGTGCCAGTAGTAACCGCGCCGGGACAGGGGGCCACACAGATACGCAGTATTTT
CASSNRAGTGGHTDTQYF
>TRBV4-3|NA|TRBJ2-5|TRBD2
TGCGCCAGCAGCCTTCTAGCGGGGGAAGAGACCCAGTACTTC
CASSLLAGEETQYF
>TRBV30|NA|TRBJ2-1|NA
TGTGCCTGGCGTAGACTGCAGAGCTCCTACAATGAGCAGTTCTTC
CAWRRLQSSYNEQFF
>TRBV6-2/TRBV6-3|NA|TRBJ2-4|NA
TGTGCCAGCAGTTACCCCAACCTGGAAATAGCCAAAAACATTCAGTACTTC
CASSYPNLEIAKNIQYF
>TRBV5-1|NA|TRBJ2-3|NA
TGCGCCAGCAGCTTGGCCGCTTCATGGGTTCAGGGTGGCACAGATACGCAGTATTTT
CASSLAASWVQGGTDTQYF
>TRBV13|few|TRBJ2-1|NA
TGTGCCAGCAGGTCCCGTAGCGCCTCCTACAATGAGCAGTTCTTC
CASRSRSASYNEQFF
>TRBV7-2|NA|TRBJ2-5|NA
TGTGCCAGCAGCCTGGGGACTGGGCGGGGGACCCAGTACTTC
CASSLGTGRGTQYF
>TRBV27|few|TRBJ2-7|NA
TGTGCCAGCAGTTCAACTAGGTTTTACGAGCAGTACTTC
CASSSTRFYEQYF
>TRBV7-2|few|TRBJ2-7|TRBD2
TGTGCCAGCAGCTCGGGACTAGTGGCCTACGAGCAGTACTTC
CASSSGLVAYEQYF
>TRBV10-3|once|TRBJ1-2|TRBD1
TGTGCCATCAGCGGGACAGCTAATCCAGGAGGCTACACCTTC
CAISGTANPGGYTF
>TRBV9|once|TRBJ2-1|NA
TGTGCCAGCAGCCCGGACTTATCACCCTACAATGAGCAGTTCTTC
CASSPDLSPYNEQFF
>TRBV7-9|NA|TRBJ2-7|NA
TGTGCCAGCAGCTTTAGTACAGGGATATACGAGCAGTACTTC
CASSFSTGIYEQYF
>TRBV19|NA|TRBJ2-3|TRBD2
TGTGCCAGTAGTATAGCTAGCGGGATAACAGATACGCAGTATTTT
CASSIASGITDTQYF
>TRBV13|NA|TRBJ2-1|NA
TGTGCCAGCAGCTTAACAAGGAAAGGGGAGCAGTTCTTC
CASSLTRKGEQFF